The rows below give T cell receptor beta chains drawn from one sample of a study of blood T cell repertoires in COVID-19. Sequencing used immunoSEQ multiplex PCR; TCRdb keeps in-frame clones, though not all of them. Of 150,000 to 180,000 clones detected, about 85% appear once; the ten largest clones hold 2% to 3%. The source material was peripheral blood. The receptors come from a woman aged 70 to 79 with acute or convalescent COVID-19. Both conserved end residues are part of each CDR3. Fields, in order: clone size, J gene, V gene, CDR3 length, D gene, CDR3 DNA, CDR3 protein. D genes are given only for firm matches. Only part of the rows carry a size: once, few, many, or a class if the clone is expanded.

clone_size: -
j_call: TRBJ1-2
v_call: TRBV7-6
cdr3_length: 17
d_call: -
cdr3_nt: TGTGCCAGCAGCTTAGGTCCTAACTTGGGTGGCCGGGGAGGCTACACCTTC
cdr3_aa: CASSLGPNLGGRGGYTF

clone_size: -
j_call: TRBJ2-3
v_call: TRBV4-1
cdr3_length: 18
d_call: -
cdr3_nt: TGCGCCAGCAGCCAAGCCGCGATCGGGACTGCCTTGTCGGATACGCAGTATTTT
cdr3_aa: CASSQAAIGTALSDTQYF

clone_size: -
j_call: TRBJ1-5
v_call: TRBV7-2
cdr3_length: 15
d_call: -
cdr3_nt: TGTGCCAGCAGCTTAGTGGGGGGGAGCAATCAGCCCCAGCATTTT
cdr3_aa: CASSLVGGSNQPQHF

clone_size: -
j_call: TRBJ2-3
v_call: TRBV20-1
cdr3_length: 13
d_call: -
cdr3_nt: TGCAGTGCTAGTGGGGGGGGGCCCAATACGCAGTATTTT
cdr3_aa: CSASGGGPNTQYF

clone_size: -
j_call: TRBJ1-4
v_call: TRBV11-2
cdr3_length: 16
d_call: -
cdr3_nt: TGTGCCAGCTCGACCCTCACTCGGGGGACTAATGAAAAACTGTTTTTT
cdr3_aa: CASSTLTRGTNEKLFF

clone_size: -
j_call: TRBJ2-1
v_call: TRBV19
cdr3_length: 16
d_call: -
cdr3_nt: TGTGCCAGTAGTGGGAGGCGGGACAGATCCTACAATGAGCAGTTCTTC
cdr3_aa: CASSGRRDRSYNEQFF

clone_size: -
j_call: TRBJ2-6
v_call: TRBV28
cdr3_length: 15
d_call: -
cdr3_nt: TGTGCCAGCAGCCCAAGCGGAACCGGGGCCAACGTCCTGACTTTC
cdr3_aa: CASSPSGTGANVLTF

clone_size: once
j_call: TRBJ2-5
v_call: TRBV25-1
cdr3_length: 18
d_call: -
cdr3_nt: TGTGCCAGCAGTGAAGGGGGGCCCGGGAGGGGGCGTGAAGAGACCCAGTACTTC
cdr3_aa: CASSEGGPGRGREETQYF

clone_size: -
j_call: TRBJ1-1
v_call: TRBV7-9
cdr3_length: 13
d_call: -
cdr3_nt: TGTGCCACCCGGGTGAACCAGGGCACTGAAGCTTTCTTT
cdr3_aa: CATRVNQGTEAFF

clone_size: once
j_call: TRBJ1-5
v_call: TRBV6-4
cdr3_length: 16
d_call: TRBD1
cdr3_nt: TGTGCCAGCGGACCCTCCAGGGGGTATTGCAATCAGCCCCAGCATTTT
cdr3_aa: CASGPSRGYCNQPQHF

clone_size: -
j_call: TRBJ2-1
v_call: TRBV13
cdr3_length: 19
d_call: TRBD1
cdr3_nt: TGTGCCAGCAGCTTAGGCAGCAGGGGGCGTCTTCGGGGGTACAATGAGCAGTTCTTC
cdr3_aa: CASSLGSRGRLRGYNEQFF

clone_size: -
j_call: TRBJ1-1
v_call: TRBV4-2
cdr3_length: 13
d_call: TRBD1
cdr3_nt: TGTGCCAGCAGCCAAGGCACAGGGGGGGGAGCTTTCTTT
cdr3_aa: CASSQGTGGGAFF

clone_size: -
j_call: TRBJ2-2
v_call: TRBV6-2/TRBV6-3
cdr3_length: 14
d_call: TRBD1
cdr3_nt: TGTGCCAGCAGTTACAGGACAGGGTCCGGGGAGCTGTTTTTT
cdr3_aa: CASSYRTGSGELFF

clone_size: -
j_call: TRBJ2-3
v_call: TRBV3-1/TRBV3-2
cdr3_length: 16
d_call: TRBD2
cdr3_nt: TGTGCCAGCAGCCTCCGACTAGCGGGGGTCACAGATACGCAGTATTTT
cdr3_aa: CASSLRLAGVTDTQYF

clone_size: once
j_call: TRBJ2-7
v_call: TRBV20-1
cdr3_length: 11
d_call: -
cdr3_nt: TGCAGTGCTACCCGGGACTACGAGCAGTACTTC
cdr3_aa: CSATRDYEQYF

clone_size: -
j_call: TRBJ2-3
v_call: TRBV18
cdr3_length: 11
d_call: -
cdr3_nt: TGTGCCAGCTCACCCCGGGATACGCAGTATTTT
cdr3_aa: CASSPRDTQYF

clone_size: once
j_call: TRBJ2-7
v_call: TRBV11-2
cdr3_length: 18
d_call: -
cdr3_nt: TGTGCCAGCAGCTTCGGGTATATGAGGGCACTCAAATCGGGCGAGCAGTACTTC
cdr3_aa: CASSFGYMRALKSGEQYF

clone_size: -
j_call: TRBJ2-5
v_call: TRBV19
cdr3_length: 15
d_call: -
cdr3_nt: TGTGCCAGTAGCCAGGGGACACTGGGTAAAGAGACCCAGTACTTC
cdr3_aa: CASSQGTLGKETQYF

clone_size: -
j_call: TRBJ1-5
v_call: TRBV10-3
cdr3_length: 13
d_call: TRBD1
cdr3_nt: TGTGCCCACACAGGGGAACTCAATCAGCCCCAGCATTTT
cdr3_aa: CAHTGELNQPQHF

clone_size: -
j_call: TRBJ2-5
v_call: TRBV5-6
cdr3_length: 16
d_call: TRBD2
cdr3_nt: TGTGCCAGCAGCTCCGGGACTAGCGGGCCCTCCGTGGGCCAGTACTTC
cdr3_aa: CASSSGTSGPSVGQYF

clone_size: -
j_call: TRBJ1-3
v_call: TRBV5-1
cdr3_length: 15
d_call: -
cdr3_nt: TGCGCCAGCAGCTTTGGGGCTACCTCTGGAAACACCATATATTTT
cdr3_aa: CASSFGATSGNTIYF

clone_size: -
j_call: TRBJ1-1
v_call: TRBV18
cdr3_length: 14
d_call: -
cdr3_nt: TGTGCCAGTAAGACCGGACAGACGAACACTGAAGCTTTCTTT
cdr3_aa: CASKTGQTNTEAFF

clone_size: once
j_call: TRBJ1-6
v_call: TRBV7-6
cdr3_length: 17
d_call: -
cdr3_nt: TGTGCCAGCAGCTTAGCGGGGGGGAGCTCCTATAATTCACCCCTCCACTTT
cdr3_aa: CASSLAGGSSYNSPLHF

clone_size: -
j_call: TRBJ1-2
v_call: TRBV9
cdr3_length: 14
d_call: -
cdr3_nt: TGTGCCAGCAGCGTTGGTGGGGGCGGGTATGGCTACACCTTC
cdr3_aa: CASSVGGGGYGYTF

clone_size: -
j_call: TRBJ1-1
v_call: TRBV28
cdr3_length: 14
d_call: -
cdr3_nt: TGTGCCAGCAGTTTAATAGGGGAAGGCACTGAAGCTTTCTTT
cdr3_aa: CASSLIGEGTEAFF

clone_size: -
j_call: TRBJ1-2
v_call: TRBV21-1
cdr3_length: 15
d_call: -
cdr3_nt: TGTGCCAGCAGCCAAAAGACGGGGTTAAACTATGGCTACACCTTC
cdr3_aa: CASSQKTGLNYGYTF

clone_size: -
j_call: TRBJ1-1
v_call: TRBV19
cdr3_length: 15
d_call: TRBD1
cdr3_nt: TGTGCCAGTAGGGGTCGAGGGGGCTCAAGGACTGAAGCTTTCTTT
cdr3_aa: CASRGRGGSRTEAFF

clone_size: -
j_call: TRBJ1-5
v_call: TRBV11-2
cdr3_length: 16
d_call: TRBD1
cdr3_nt: TGTGCCAGCAGCACCGGGGGACAGGGGTCTGGTCAGCCCCAGCATTTT
cdr3_aa: CASSTGGQGSGQPQHF

clone_size: -
j_call: TRBJ1-5
v_call: TRBV19
cdr3_length: 14
d_call: TRBD1
cdr3_nt: TGTGCCAGTTGGGACAGGGGCCAGAATCAGCCCCAGCATTTT
cdr3_aa: CASWDRGQNQPQHF

clone_size: -
j_call: TRBJ1-1
v_call: TRBV7-8
cdr3_length: 14
d_call: -
cdr3_nt: TGTGCCAGCAGCTTCTCCGAGGGCGCGTCTGAAGCTTTCTTT
cdr3_aa: CASSFSEGASEAFF

clone_size: -
j_call: TRBJ2-7
v_call: TRBV5-3
cdr3_length: 15
d_call: -
cdr3_nt: TGTGCCAGAAGCTTCGTCCGGGAGCTGACTCCCGAGCAGTACTTC
cdr3_aa: CARSFVRELTPEQYF

clone_size: few
j_call: TRBJ1-2
v_call: TRBV10-3
cdr3_length: 14
d_call: TRBD1
cdr3_nt: TGTGCCATCAGTGGAGGACAGGGCGGCAATGGCTACACCTTC
cdr3_aa: CAISGGQGGNGYTF

clone_size: -
j_call: TRBJ2-5
v_call: TRBV2
cdr3_length: 13
d_call: -
cdr3_nt: TGTGCCAGCAGTGAAGGTTCAGAAGAGACCCAGTACTTC
cdr3_aa: CASSEGSEETQYF

clone_size: -
j_call: TRBJ2-3
v_call: TRBV30
cdr3_length: 14
d_call: TRBD2
cdr3_nt: TGTGCCTGGAGTGTAGCGGGGGGCACAGATACGCAGTATTTT
cdr3_aa: CAWSVAGGTDTQYF

clone_size: few
j_call: TRBJ1-1
v_call: TRBV4-1
cdr3_length: 11
d_call: -
cdr3_nt: TGCGCCAGCAGGCGTAACGCTGAAGCTTTCTTT
cdr3_aa: CASRRNAEAFF

clone_size: -
j_call: TRBJ2-7
v_call: TRBV3-1/TRBV3-2
cdr3_length: 12
d_call: -
cdr3_nt: TGTGCCAGCAGCCAGGCCAATTACGAGCAGTACTTC
cdr3_aa: CASSQANYEQYF

clone_size: -
j_call: TRBJ2-3
v_call: TRBV4-1
cdr3_length: 18
d_call: TRBD2
cdr3_nt: TGCGCCAGCAGCCAAGATTCAGCCCAGCGGGGGCGCACAGATACGCAGTATTTT
cdr3_aa: CASSQDSAQRGRTDTQYF